This T cell receptor (beta chain) comes out of a study of blood T cell repertoires in COVID-19. This clone occurred a few times. The V and J ends lost 4 bases and 6 bases, in that order; junction bases with no gene match: 6. The CDR3 length is 14 residues. Looked up from germline, CDR1 is SGDLS and CDR2 is YYNGEE. In the original analysis: Amplification from reference gene primers served as the basis for estimated nucleated cell counts. Profiled with immunoSEQ multiplex PCR; TCRdb holds only in-frame clones, not every one. The V and J calls and clone size come from that table; D and trimming were worked out from the DNA. The sample includes some 200,000 clones, approximately 79% of them seen just once.

The chain links TRBV9 to TRBJ2-1; TRBD1 aligns across 8 bases. The sample consisted of peripheral blood. The TCR sequence derives from a man aged 25-45 years with active or convalescent COVID-19. As DNA, the CDR3 is TGTGCCAGCAGCAGACAGGGGTCTACCAATGAGCAGTTCTTC. Residues: CASSRQGSTNEQFF.